This T cell receptor (beta chain) was obtained from a study of blood T cells in healthy people across ages. Alongside a J-beta primer mix, a sample-barcoded 5' primer served in a second PCR lasting about 6 to 12 cycles. TCRdb recomputed calls from the 5' RACE reads with MiXCR, one row per CDR3 protein. Of 2 million or so distinct CDR3 sequences detected, around 48% appear once; the ten largest clones hold approximately 2%. This CDR3 spans 16 amino acids. V lost 6 bases to trimming and J lost 0 bases; unmatched junction nucleotides: 7. CDR1 is SGHRS, CDR2 YFSETQ, per germline. The receptor was isolated from a middle-aged woman in good health. The rearrangement joins TRBV5-1 to TRBJ2-1; 9 positions agree with TRBD2. The sequenced material came from blood. This CDR3 reads CASMSLAGTSYNEQFF. The CDR3 region has the DNA TGCGCCAGCATGTCCCTAGCGGGGACCTCCTACAATGAGCAGTTCTTC.